The entry that follows covers one TCR beta chain sequence. Here immunoSEQ multiplex PCR was the method, and the copy in TCRdb shows in-frame clones only, minus some. The sample contains 140,000 to 150,000 clones, more than 85% of which appear only once. Germline lookup yields CDR1 SGDLS and CDR2 YYNGEE. Trimming took off 7 bases at V and 1 base at J, with 12 bases between the two ends. The CDR3 extends over 14 amino acids. This specimen comes from a study of control samples from healthy donors and cancer patients. Source material: blood. This TCR came from a man aged 30 to 39 in good health. The chain couples TRBV9 to TRBJ2-4; TRBD1 might be the D (6 bases). CDR3 amino acids: CASAGAGAKNIQYF. The DNA for the CDR3 is TGTGCCAGCGCAGGGGCTGGCGCCAAAAACATTCAGTACTTC.